One and the same sample provided the 18 T cell receptor beta chains below, sequenced in a study of blood T cell repertoires in COVID-19. Clones were read by immunoSEQ multiplex PCR, and TCRdb kept only the in-frame ones, dropping some. The repertoire has about 280,000 clones, about 90% of them found once; the top ten carry 2% to 2.5%. Material for sequencing was peripheral blood. These receptors came from a woman in her forties or fifties who had recovered from COVID-19.

V gene TRBV7-3 combines with J gene TRBJ2-1; D is perhaps TRBD2 (7 bases). Trimming left V 7 bases short and J 5 bases short, with 15 bases between. There are 14 residues in the CDR3. Germline V gene lookup returns CDR1 SGHTA and CDR2 FQGTGA. CDR3 sequence (DNA): TGTGCCAGCACGGGGGGCCCTACTCACAATGAGCAGTTCTTC. This sequence encodes CASTGGPTHNEQFF.

The chain has TRBV6-2 or TRBV6-3 and TRBJ2-5; 12 bases are a match to TRBD2. The CDR3 is made up of 16 amino acids. V dropped 2 bases and J dropped 2; count of bases not matched to a gene: 3. Germline V gene data show CDR1 as MNHEY and CDR2 as SVGEGT. In DNA, the CDR3 is TGTGCCAGCAGTTACGGACTAGCGGGACCACAAGAGACCCAGTACTTC. Translated: CASSYGLAGPQETQYF.

The chain is built from TRBV30 and TRBJ1-2; possible D gene TRBD1, 6 bases. V was cut by 4 bases and J by 7 bases, with 19 bases left in between. Germline V CDR1 and CDR2: GTSNPN, SVGIG (reference sequence). CDR3 length equals 14 residues. The CDR3 sequence: CAWTHLPDSGGYTF. CDR3 in DNA: TGTGCCTGGACTCACCTACCGGACAGTGGTGGCTACACCTTC.

The chain is built from TRBV28 and TRBJ2-7, with D perhaps TRBD2 (5 bases). The CDR3 runs to 19 residues. The V gene lost 10 bases and the J gene lost 5 bases, with 36 bases spanning the gap. Germline V CDR1 and CDR2: MDHEN, SYDVKM. The CDR3 sequence is CATIGSNGPMGADGNEQYF. The DNA for the CDR3 is TGTGCCACCATAGGGTCGAACGGGCCCATGGGAGCCGACGGGAACGAGCAGTACTTC.

The V gene is TRBV7-3, the J gene TRBJ2-1, with D possibly matching TRBD2 (6 bases). The CDR3 sequence is 12 residues long. In germline, CDR1 is SGHTA, CDR2 FQGTGA. With 2 bases removed from V and 12 bases from J, the gap between germline ends came to 11 bases. CDR3: CASSLGTGGQFF. For the CDR3, the DNA is TGTGCCAGCAGCTTAGGGACCGGGGGGCAGTTCTTC.

The V call is TRBV19, the J call TRBJ2-1; the match to TRBD1 covers 8 bases. Germline CDR1 LNHDA, CDR2 SQIVND (reference sequence). The CDR3 runs to 17 residues. V shed 5 bases and J 2 bases; nucleotides not matched to a gene: 11. The CDR3 region has the DNA TGTGCCAGTAGTCTCCTACCGGGACAGGCAACCTACAATGAGCAGTTCTTC. It is translated as CASSLLPGQATYNEQFF. The full variable domain, in which reference TRBV19 and TRBJ2-1 provide the parts outside the CDR3, is DGGITQSPKYLFRKEGQNVTLSCEQNLNHDAMYWYRQDPGQGLRLIYYSQIVNDFQKGDIAEGYSVSREKKESFPLTVTSAQKNPTAFYLCASSLLPGQATYNEQFFGPGTRLTVL.

V is TRBV7-2 and J is TRBJ2-7; TRBD1 matches 9 bases. The germline V gene encodes CDR1 SGHTA and CDR2 FQGNSA. This CDR3 has 16 amino acids. The junction had 6 bases not matched to a gene; V was cut back by 0 bases and J by 3 bases. In DNA, the CDR3 is TGTGCCAGCAGCTTAGCGGGGGGACAGGGTAACTACGAGCAGTACTTC. This sequence encodes CASSLAGGQGNYEQYF.

The chain is built from TRBV9 and TRBJ2-5, with 7 bases matching TRBD2. Trimming cost V 1 base and J 5 bases; bases outside gene matches: 2. CDR3 length: 13 amino acids. Germline V CDR1 and CDR2: SGDLS, YYNGEE. In nucleotides, the CDR3 is TGTGCCAGCAGCGTATGGGAGGGGGAGACCCAGTACTTC. Amino acids: CASSVWEGETQYF.

The chain combines TRBV4-2 with TRBJ2-5; D perhaps matches TRBD2 (5 bases). CDR1 is LGHNA, CDR2 YNFKEQ, per germline. Deletions cut 3 bases from V and 5 bases from J, with 10 bases between. The CDR3 is 13 residues long. The CDR3 DNA reads TGTGCCAGCAGCCAGATTCGCGGGGAGACCCAGTACTTC. Protein: CASSQIRGETQYF.

The rearrangement joins TRBV7-3 to TRBJ1-2; 9 bases agree with TRBD1. CDR1 and CDR2 (germline): SGHTA, FQGTGA. The CDR3 loop spans 16 amino acids. The ends lost 5 bases at V and 5 bases at J; junction bases unmatched: 12. CDR3 loop: CASSLVAGQGPYGYTF. The DNA of the CDR3 is TGTGCCAGCAGCCTAGTGGCGGGACAGGGCCCTTATGGCTACACCTTC.

The rearrangement links TRBV30 to TRBJ1-2; a weak D match, TRBD1 (6 bases). Germline V gene data show CDR1 as GTSNPN and CDR2 as SVGIG (reference sequence). The V end lost 4 bases, the J end lost 8 bases, and 14 bases lay between the germline ends. The CDR3 is 12 residues long. In DNA, the CDR3 is TGTGCCTGGACGGGGGGGGCGAGAGGCTACACCTTC. This translates into CAWTGGARGYTF.

This chain joins TRBV19 and TRBJ2-7, with D possibly being TRBD2 (6 bases). The length of the CDR3 is 16 residues. Germline V gene lookup returns CDR1 LNHDA and CDR2 SQIVND (reference sequence). Trimming cost V 6 bases and J 2 bases, with 20 bases left between them. This CDR3 reads CASSPLGTHGTYEQYF. Here the CDR3 DNA reads TGTGCCAGTAGCCCCCTAGGGACTCACGGGACCTACGAGCAGTACTTC.

The chain links TRBV28 to TRBJ1-2; the match to TRBD1 covers 9 bases. Germline CDR1 reads MDHEN; CDR2 reads SYDVKM. With 3 bases clipped from V and 1 base from J, the junction kept 9 bases outside the gene matches. This CDR3 spans 17 amino acids. CDR3 in DNA: TGTGCCAGCAGTTTGGCCGGGACAGGGAATATTAACTATGGCTACACCTTC. As protein: CASSLAGTGNINYGYTF.

This chain's CDR3 is CASSEFGVNEQFF. The CDR3 bases are TGTGCCAGCAGTGAATTCGGGGTCAATGAGCAGTTCTTC. This chain links TRBV25-1 with TRBJ2-1; possibly TRBD2 for D (5 bases). Trimming left V 1 base short and J 6 bases short, with 7 bases between. The CDR3 covers 13 residues. Germline V lookup: CDR1 MGHDK, CDR2 SYGVNS.

This clone is a singleton in its sample. The chain joins TRBV5-5 to TRBJ1-2, with D maybe TRBD1 (6 bases). Germline assignment: CDR1 SGHKS and CDR2 YYEKEE (reference sequence). There are 17 residues in the CDR3. Trimming stripped 3 bases from V and 6 bases from J, with 24 bases between. CDR3 DNA sequence: TGTGCCAGCAGCTCGGGAGGGGGAGGAGGATTCTGGCATGGCTACACCTTC. Translation gives CASSSGGGGGFWHGYTF.

This rearrangement joins TRBV19 to TRBJ1-2; possible D gene TRBD1, 5 bases. The V end lost 1 base, the J end lost 5 bases, and 11 bases lay between the germline ends. Germline assignment: CDR1 LNHDA and CDR2 SQIVND (reference sequence). The CDR3 has 14 amino acids. CDR3 nucleotide sequence: TGTGCCAGTAGTATAGGAAGGGGAAGATATGGCTACACCTTC. It translates to CASSIGRGRYGYTF.

The genes are TRBV27 and TRBJ2-3; 8 positions agree with TRBD1. CDR3 length: 16 residues. The V gene's germline CDR1 is MNHEY and CDR2 SMNVEV (reference sequence). After removal of 5 bases from V and 3 bases from J, the junction contained 10 bases not matched to a gene. The CDR3 bases are TGTGCCAGCAGTCAAAGGTGGACAGGGACTACAGATACGCAGTATTTT. Encoded protein: CASSQRWTGTTDTQYF.

The V call is TRBV7-2, the J call TRBJ2-1, with 7 positions matching TRBD2. CDR1 is SGHTA and CDR2 is FQGNSA in the germline V gene. The trim removed 1 base at V and 8 bases at J, leaving 8 bases unmatched. The CDR3 length is 15 residues. CDR3: CASSLGTRGWHEQFF. The CDR3 region has the DNA TGTGCCAGCAGCTTAGGGACTAGAGGCTGGCATGAGCAGTTCTTC.